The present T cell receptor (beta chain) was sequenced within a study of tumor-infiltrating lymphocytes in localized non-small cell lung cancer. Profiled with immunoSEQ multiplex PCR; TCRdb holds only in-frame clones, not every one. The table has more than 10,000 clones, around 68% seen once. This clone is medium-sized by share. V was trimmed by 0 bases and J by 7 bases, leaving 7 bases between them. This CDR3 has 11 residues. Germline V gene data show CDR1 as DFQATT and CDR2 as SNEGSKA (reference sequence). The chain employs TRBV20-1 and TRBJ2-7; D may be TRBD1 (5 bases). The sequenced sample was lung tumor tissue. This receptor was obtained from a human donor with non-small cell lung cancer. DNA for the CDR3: TGCAGTGCTAGAGATGGGGCGGAGCAGTACTTC. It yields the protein CSARDGAEQYF.